This passage covers 12 T cell receptor beta chains from one sample sequenced in a study of cytomegalovirus exposure and HLA in healthy donors. The PCR employed 60 Vbeta primers together with 13 Jbeta primers. Method: immunoSEQ multiplex PCR; TCRdb's copy keeps in-frame clones and lacks some. The sample yields under 85,000 clones, 65% to 80% seen once. Source material: PBMCs. Every receptor here comes from a man aged 35-49 years in good health and CMV-seropositive.

The rearrangement joins TRBV7-9 to TRBJ1-6, with D uncertain. The CDR3 loop spans 14 amino acids. Germline CDR1 reads SEHNR; CDR2 reads FQNEAQ (reference sequence). V gave up 7 bases and J gave up 7 bases, with 14 bases separating them. CDR3: CASNDSGGNSPLHF. CDR3 in DNA: TGTGCCAGCAACGACTCGGGAGGCAATTCACCCCTCCACTTT.

This clone was seen a single time. This chain joins TRBV18 and TRBJ2-1, with a possible D match to TRBD1 (5 bases). The CDR3 length is 15 residues. Trimming took off 2 bases at V and 5 bases at J, with 13 bases between the two ends. From germline, CDR1 is KGHSH and CDR2 LQKENI. The CDR3 region has the DNA TGTGCCAGCTCACCAGGGTCACAGGATGACAATGAGCAGTTCTTC. Translated, it gives CASSPGSQDDNEQFF.

This clone occurred a few times. The V and J genes are TRBV7-2 and TRBJ2-7; 7 bases are a match to TRBD2. V shed 5 bases and J 2 bases; nucleotides not matched to a gene: 9. From germline, CDR1 is SGHTA and CDR2 FQGNSA. This CDR3 has 15 amino acids. The CDR3 is CASSEAAGEAYEQYF. The CDR3 region has the DNA TGTGCCAGCAGCGAGGCGGCGGGAGAAGCCTACGAGCAGTACTTC.

The chain has TRBV7-3 and TRBJ2-5; TRBD1 aligns across 10 bases. J was trimmed by 0 bases and V by 8 bases; bases with no gene match: 9. The CDR3 has 16 residues. Germline lookup yields CDR1 SGHTA and CDR2 FQGTGA. This chain's CDR3 is CASSGTGARNQETQYF. The DNA of the CDR3 is TGTGCCAGCTCCGGGACAGGGGCTAGGAACCAAGAGACCCAGTACTTC.

V gene TRBV25-1 combines with J gene TRBJ2-2; D uncertain. The CDR3 is 13 residues long. In germline, CDR1 is MGHDK, CDR2 SYGVNS. Trimming removed 7 bases from V and 4 bases from J, with 10 bases in between. CDR3 coding DNA: TGTGCCAGCACACATTTCCTCACCGGGGAGCTGTTTTTT. Translated: CASTHFLTGELFF.

This clone is judged medium-sized (0.01 to 0.1%). CDR3 residues: CASSIDLTGGYEQYF. DNA of the CDR3: TGTGCCAGTAGTATAGATCTAACAGGGGGCTACGAGCAGTACTTC. This sequence joins TRBV19 and TRBJ2-7; TRBD1 aligns across 8 bases. CDR1 is LNHDA and CDR2 is SQIVND in the germline V gene (reference sequence). CDR3 length: 15 amino acids. With V trimmed by 0 bases and J by 3 bases, 4 bases remained unmatched. Based on the CDR3 plus reference TRBV19 and TRBJ2-7, the full variable domain is DGGITQSPKYLFRKEGQNVTLSCEQNLNHDAMYWYRQDPGQGLRLIYYSQIVNDFQKGDIAEGYSVSREKKESFPLTVTSAQKNPTAFYLCASSIDLTGGYEQYFGPGTRLTVT.

V and J are TRBV6-6 and TRBJ1-5; D remains unclear. The CDR3 is 14 residues long. Germline lookup yields CDR1 MNHNY and CDR2 SVGAGI (reference sequence). V was clipped by 3 bases and J by 5 bases, with 11 bases between them. The CDR3 loop reads CASSYGETYQPQHF. CDR3 in DNA: TGTGCCAGCAGTTATGGGGAGACGTATCAGCCCCAGCATTTT.

The genes are TRBV12-5 and TRBJ1-1; no clear D gene. V was cut by 2 bases and J by 8 bases, with 9 bases left in between. CDR1 is LGHNT and CDR2 is FRNRAP in the germline V gene. CDR3 length: 12 amino acids. DNA for the CDR3: TGTGCTAGTGGTTTGTCCCTAGGCGAAGCTTTCTTT. Protein sequence: CASGLSLGEAFF.

The rearrangement joins TRBV6-5 to TRBJ2-7; TRBD2 might be the D (6 bases). The ends were cut back, 6 bases at V and 2 bases at J, with 11 bases in the middle. Per the germline V gene, CDR1 is MNHEY and CDR2 is SVGAGI. The CDR3 runs 13 residues. Here the CDR3 DNA reads TGTGCCAGCAGAGGGACTTACACCTACGAGCAGTACTTC. It translates to CASRGTYTYEQYF.

This rearrangement joins TRBV6-1 to TRBJ2-5, with TRBD1 as a possible D gene (6 bases). CDR1 is MNHNS, CDR2 SASEGT, per germline. CDR3 length equals 14 residues. V lost 6 bases, J lost 2 bases, and 13 bases lay in between. DNA for the CDR3: TGTGCCAGCAGACTAGAAGGGGGACAAGAGACCCAGTACTTC. It translates to CASRLEGGQETQYF.

The CDR3 is CAWAGQGTGYTF. The CDR3 bases are TGTGCCTGGGCGGGACAGGGGACCGGCTACACCTTC. V gene TRBV30 combines with J gene TRBJ1-2; TRBD1 aligns across 10 bases. Germline values: CDR1 GTSNPN, CDR2 SVGIG (reference sequence). V shed 5 bases, J shed 8 bases, and the junction held 5 bases outside the gene matches. This CDR3 region has 12 residues. The whole variable domain, remainder taken from reference TRBV30 and TRBJ1-2, is SQTIHQWPATLVQPVGSPLSLECTVEGTSNPNLYWYRQAAGRGLQLLFYSVGIGQISSEVPQNLSASRPQDRQFILSSKKLLLSDSGFYLCAWAGQGTGYTFGSGTRLTVV.

The V and J genes are TRBV11-3 and TRBJ1-2, with D possibly being TRBD1 (5 bases). Germline V gives CDR1 SGHNT, CDR2 YENEEA. This CDR3 has 16 amino acids. V lost 0 bases to trimming and J lost 4 bases, with 15 bases between them. The CDR3 sequence: CASSLDIRFGGYGYTF. As DNA, the CDR3 is TGTGCCAGCAGCTTAGATATCCGGTTCGGGGGCTATGGCTACACCTTC.